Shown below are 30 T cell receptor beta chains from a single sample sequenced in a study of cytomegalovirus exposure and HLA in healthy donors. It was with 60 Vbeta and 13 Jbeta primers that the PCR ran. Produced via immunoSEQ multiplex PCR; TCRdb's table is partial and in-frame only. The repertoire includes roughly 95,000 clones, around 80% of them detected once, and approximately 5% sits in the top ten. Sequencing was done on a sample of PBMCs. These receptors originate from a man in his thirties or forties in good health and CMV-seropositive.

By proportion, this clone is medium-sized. This CDR3 is CASSFGQAYEQYV. The CDR3, as DNA: TGTGCCAGCAGTTTCGGACAAGCCTACGAGCAGTACGTC. The genes are TRBV28 and TRBJ2-7; D possibly corresponds to TRBD1 (5 bases). Germline V gene lookup returns CDR1 MDHEN and CDR2 SYDVKM. There are 13 residues in the CDR3. V was clipped by 3 bases and J by 2 bases, with 8 bases between them.

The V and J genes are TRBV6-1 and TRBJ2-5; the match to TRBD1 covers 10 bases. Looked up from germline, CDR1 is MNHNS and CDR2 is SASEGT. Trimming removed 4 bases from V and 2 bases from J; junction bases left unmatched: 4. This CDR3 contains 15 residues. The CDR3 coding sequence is TGTGCCAGCAGTGGCGACAGGGGGCGTCAAGAGACCCAGTACTTC. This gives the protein CASSGDRGRQETQYF.

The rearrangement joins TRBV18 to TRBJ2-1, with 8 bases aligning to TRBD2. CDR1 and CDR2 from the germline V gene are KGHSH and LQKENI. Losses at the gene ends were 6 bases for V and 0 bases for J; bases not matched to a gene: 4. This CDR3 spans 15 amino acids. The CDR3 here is CASSSSGSSYNEQFF. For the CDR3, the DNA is TGTGCCAGCTCGTCCAGCGGGAGCTCCTACAATGAGCAGTTCTTC.

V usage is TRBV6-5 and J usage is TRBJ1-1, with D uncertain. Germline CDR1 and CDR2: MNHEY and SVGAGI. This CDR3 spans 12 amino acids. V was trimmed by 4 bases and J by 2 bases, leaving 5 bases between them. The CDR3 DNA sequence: TGTGCCAGCAGTTCAATCAACACTGAAGCTTTCTTT. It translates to CASSSINTEAFF.

CDR3 in DNA: TGTGCCAGCAGCTTAGTACGGGGTTTGGATACGCAGTATTTT. This encodes CASSLVRGLDTQYF. This rearrangement joins TRBV7-2 to TRBJ2-3; TRBD2 is a possible D gene (5 bases). The V end lost 1 base, the J end lost 6 bases, and 11 bases lay between the germline ends. Germline lookup yields CDR1 SGHTA and CDR2 FQGNSA. The CDR3 totals 14 residues. The full variable domain, rest sourced from reference TRBV7-2 and TRBJ2-3, is GAGVSQSPSNKVTEKGKDVELRCDPISGHTALYWYRQSLGQGLEFLIYFQGNSAPDKSGLPSDRFSAERTGGSVSTLTIQRTQQEDSAVYLCASSLVRGLDTQYFGPGTRLTVL.

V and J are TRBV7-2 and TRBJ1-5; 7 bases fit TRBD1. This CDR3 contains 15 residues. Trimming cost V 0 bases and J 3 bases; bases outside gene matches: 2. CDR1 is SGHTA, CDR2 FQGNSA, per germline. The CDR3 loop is CASSLATGVNQPQHF. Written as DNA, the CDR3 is TGTGCCAGCAGCTTAGCCACAGGGGTCAATCAGCCCCAGCATTTT.

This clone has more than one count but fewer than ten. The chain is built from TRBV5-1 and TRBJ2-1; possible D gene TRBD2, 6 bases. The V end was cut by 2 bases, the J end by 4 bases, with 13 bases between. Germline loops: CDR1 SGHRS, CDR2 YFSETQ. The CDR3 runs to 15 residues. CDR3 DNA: TGCGCCAGCAGCTTTTCCGGGACTGGGTACAATGAGCAGTTCTTC. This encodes CASSFSGTGYNEQFF.

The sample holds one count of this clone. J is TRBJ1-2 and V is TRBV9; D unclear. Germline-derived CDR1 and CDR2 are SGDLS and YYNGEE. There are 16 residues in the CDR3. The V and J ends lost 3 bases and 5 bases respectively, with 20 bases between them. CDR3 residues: CASSAQAGFRQYGYTF. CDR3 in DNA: TGTGCCAGCAGCGCGCAGGCCGGTTTCCGCCAGTATGGCTACACCTTC.

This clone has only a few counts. CDR3 in DNA: TGTGCCATCAGTGAGACTACAGGGGGCGCGGTAGAAAAACTGTTTTTT. Its translation is CAISETTGGAVEKLFF. This chain joins TRBV10-3 and TRBJ1-4; 9 positions agree with TRBD1. Trimming took 2 bases from V and 8 from J; bases not matched to a gene: 9. Looked up from germline, CDR1 is ENHRY and CDR2 is SYGVKD. This CDR3 contains 16 residues.

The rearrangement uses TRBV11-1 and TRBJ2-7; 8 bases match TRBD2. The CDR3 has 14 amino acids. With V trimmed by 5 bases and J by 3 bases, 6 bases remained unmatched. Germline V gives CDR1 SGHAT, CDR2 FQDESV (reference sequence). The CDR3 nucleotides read TGTGCCAGCAGCGCGGGACTAGGTTTCTACGAGCAGTACGTC. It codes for CASSAGLGFYEQYV.

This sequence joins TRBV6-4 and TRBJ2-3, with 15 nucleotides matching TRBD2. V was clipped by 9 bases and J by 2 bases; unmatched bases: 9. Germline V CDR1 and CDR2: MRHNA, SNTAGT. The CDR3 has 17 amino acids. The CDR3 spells CARGLAGGETVTDTQYF. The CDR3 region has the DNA TGTGCCAGAGGACTAGCGGGAGGGGAGACTGTCACAGATACGCAGTATTTT.

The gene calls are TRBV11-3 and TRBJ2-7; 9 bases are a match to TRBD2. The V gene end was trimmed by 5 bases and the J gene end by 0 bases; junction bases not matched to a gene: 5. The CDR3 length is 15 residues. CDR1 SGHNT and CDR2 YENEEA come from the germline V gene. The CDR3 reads CASSASSGSSYEQYF. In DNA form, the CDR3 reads TGTGCCAGCAGCGCAAGTAGCGGGAGCTCCTACGAGCAGTACTTC.

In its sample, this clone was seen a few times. CDR3 protein: CASRRTGTDTQYF. The CDR3 DNA reads TGTGCCAGCAGAAGGACAGGCACAGATACGCAGTATTTT. The genes are TRBV28 and TRBJ2-3; possibly TRBD1 for D (6 bases). This CDR3 contains 13 residues. Germline CDR1 MDHEN, CDR2 SYDVKM. Trimming left V 6 bases short and J 1 base short, with 8 bases between.

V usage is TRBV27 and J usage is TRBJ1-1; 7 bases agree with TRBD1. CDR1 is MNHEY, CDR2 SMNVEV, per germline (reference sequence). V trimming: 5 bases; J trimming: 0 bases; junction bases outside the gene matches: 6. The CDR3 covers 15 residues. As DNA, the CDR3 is TGTGCCAGCAGTATTCGACAGGGAATGAACACTGAAGCTTTCTTT. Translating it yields CASSIRQGMNTEAFF.

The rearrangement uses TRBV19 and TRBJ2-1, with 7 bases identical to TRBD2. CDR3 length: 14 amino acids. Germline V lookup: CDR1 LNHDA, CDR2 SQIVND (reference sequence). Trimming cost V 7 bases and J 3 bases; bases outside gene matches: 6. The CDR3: CASMPSGSYNEQFF. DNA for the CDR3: TGTGCCAGTATGCCTAGCGGAAGCTACAATGAGCAGTTCTTC.

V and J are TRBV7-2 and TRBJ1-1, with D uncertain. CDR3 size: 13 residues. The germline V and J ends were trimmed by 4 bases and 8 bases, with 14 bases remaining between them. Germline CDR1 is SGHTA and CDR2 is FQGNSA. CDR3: CASSSPGGNEAFF. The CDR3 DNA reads TGTGCCAGCAGCTCCCCCGGAGGAAACGAAGCTTTCTTT.

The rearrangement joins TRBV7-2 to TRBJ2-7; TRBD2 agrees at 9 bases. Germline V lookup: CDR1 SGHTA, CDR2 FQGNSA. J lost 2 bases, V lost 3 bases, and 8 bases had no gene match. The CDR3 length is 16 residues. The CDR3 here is CASSLSAGGFAYEQYF. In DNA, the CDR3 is TGTGCCAGCAGCTTGTCCGCGGGAGGGTTCGCCTACGAGCAGTACTTC.

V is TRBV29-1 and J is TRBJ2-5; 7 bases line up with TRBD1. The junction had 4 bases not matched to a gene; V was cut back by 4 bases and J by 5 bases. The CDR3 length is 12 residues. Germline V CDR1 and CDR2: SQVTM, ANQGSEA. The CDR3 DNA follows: TGCAGCGTTGCTACAGGGGAGGAGACCCAGTACTTC. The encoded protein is CSVATGEETQYF. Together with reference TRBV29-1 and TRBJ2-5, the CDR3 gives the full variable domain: SAVISQKPSRDICQRGTSLTIQCQVDSQVTMMFWYRQQPGQSLTLIATANQGSEATYESGFVIDKFPISRPNLTFSTLTVSNMSPEDSSIYLCSVATGEETQYFGPGTRLLVL.

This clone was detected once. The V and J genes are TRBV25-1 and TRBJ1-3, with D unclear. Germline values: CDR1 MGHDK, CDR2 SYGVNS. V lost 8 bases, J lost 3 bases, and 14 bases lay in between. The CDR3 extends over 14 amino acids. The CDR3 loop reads CASGTAGLGNTIYF. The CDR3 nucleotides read TGTGCCAGCGGAACGGCCGGACTTGGAAACACCATATATTTT.

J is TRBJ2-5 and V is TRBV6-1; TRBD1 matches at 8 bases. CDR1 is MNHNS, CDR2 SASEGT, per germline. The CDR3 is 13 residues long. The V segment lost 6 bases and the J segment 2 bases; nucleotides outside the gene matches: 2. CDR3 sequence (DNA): TGTGCCAGCAGCAGGGGGCCTCAAGAGACCCAGTACTTC. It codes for CASSRGPQETQYF.

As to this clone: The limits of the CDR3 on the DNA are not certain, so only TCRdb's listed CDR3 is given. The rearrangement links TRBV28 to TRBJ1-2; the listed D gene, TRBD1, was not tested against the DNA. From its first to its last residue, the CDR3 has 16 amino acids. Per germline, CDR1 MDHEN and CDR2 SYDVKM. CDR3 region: CASRLSAGGGFALGTF.

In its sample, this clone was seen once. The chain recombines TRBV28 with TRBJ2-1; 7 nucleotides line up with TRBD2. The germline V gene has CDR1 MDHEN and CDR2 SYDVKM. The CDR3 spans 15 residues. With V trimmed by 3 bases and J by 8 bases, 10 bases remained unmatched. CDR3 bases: TGTGCCAGCAGTTTGGTCTTGGGAGGGTCCGATGAGCAGTTCTTC. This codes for CASSLVLGGSDEQFF.

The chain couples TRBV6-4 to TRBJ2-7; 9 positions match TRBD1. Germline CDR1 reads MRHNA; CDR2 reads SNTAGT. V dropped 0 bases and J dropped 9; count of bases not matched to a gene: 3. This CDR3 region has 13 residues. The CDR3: CASSDSPGQGQYV. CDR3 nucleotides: TGTGCCAGCAGTGACTCACCGGGACAGGGGCAGTACGTC.

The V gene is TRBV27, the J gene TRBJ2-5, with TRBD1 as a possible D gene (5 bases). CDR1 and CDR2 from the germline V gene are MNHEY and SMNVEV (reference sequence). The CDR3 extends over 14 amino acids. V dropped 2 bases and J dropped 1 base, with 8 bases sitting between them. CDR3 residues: CASSLQGTQETQYF. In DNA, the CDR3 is TGTGCCAGCAGTTTACAGGGCACCCAAGAGACCCAGTACTTC.

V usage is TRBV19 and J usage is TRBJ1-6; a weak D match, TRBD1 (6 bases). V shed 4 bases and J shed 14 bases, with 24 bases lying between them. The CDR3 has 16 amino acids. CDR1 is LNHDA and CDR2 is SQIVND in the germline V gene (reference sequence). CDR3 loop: CASSTPRDTYSLTLHF. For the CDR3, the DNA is TGTGCCAGTAGTACCCCCCGGGACACCTATTCGTTGACCCTCCACTTT.

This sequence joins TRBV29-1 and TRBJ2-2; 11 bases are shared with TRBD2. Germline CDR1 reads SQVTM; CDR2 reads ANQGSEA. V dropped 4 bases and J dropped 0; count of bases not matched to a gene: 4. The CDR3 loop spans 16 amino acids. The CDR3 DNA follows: TGCAGCGTTGTAGCGGGGGGGGGCTCGAACACCGGGGAGCTGTTTTTT. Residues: CSVVAGGGSNTGELFF.

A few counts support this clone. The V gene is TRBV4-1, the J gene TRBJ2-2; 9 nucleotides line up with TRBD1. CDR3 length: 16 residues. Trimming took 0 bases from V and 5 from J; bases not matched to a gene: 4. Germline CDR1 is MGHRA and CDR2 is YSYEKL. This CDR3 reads CASSQDTGQGTGELFF. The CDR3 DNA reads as TGCGCCAGCAGCCAAGATACGGGACAGGGTACCGGGGAGCTGTTTTTT.

CDR3 protein: CASSQVWAGITEAFF. The CDR3 DNA reads TGTGCCAGCAGCCAAGTGTGGGCGGGGATCACTGAAGCTTTCTTT. The chain couples TRBV14 to TRBJ1-1, with unresolved D. Trimming took 1 base from V and 4 from J, leaving 13 bases between them. This CDR3 has 15 amino acids. The germline V gene encodes CDR1 SGHDN and CDR2 FVKESK.

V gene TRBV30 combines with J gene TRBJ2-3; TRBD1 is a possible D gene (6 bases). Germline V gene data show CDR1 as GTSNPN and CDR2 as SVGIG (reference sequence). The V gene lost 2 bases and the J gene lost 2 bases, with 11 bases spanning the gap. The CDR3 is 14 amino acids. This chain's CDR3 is CAWSRQGYTDTQYF. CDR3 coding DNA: TGTGCCTGGAGTCGGCAGGGGTACACAGATACGCAGTATTTT.

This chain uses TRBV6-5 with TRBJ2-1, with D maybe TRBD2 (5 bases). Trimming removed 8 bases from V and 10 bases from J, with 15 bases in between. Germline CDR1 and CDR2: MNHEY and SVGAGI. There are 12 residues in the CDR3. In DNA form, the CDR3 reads TGTGCCAGCGGACTCCCAATCGCCGAGCAGTTCTTC. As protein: CASGLPIAEQFF.